Listed here are 22 T cell receptor beta chains from one sample, sequenced in a study of cytomegalovirus exposure and HLA in healthy donors. The protocol was immunoSEQ multiplex PCR, while the TCRdb copy is restricted to in-frame clones and leaves out a portion. This table has about 280,000 clones, around 85% appearing once. Sequencing input: PBMCs. The source is a woman younger than 35 in good health and CMV-seronegative.

The J gene is TRBJ1-2, the V gene TRBV12-5; TRBD1 matches 8 bases. The length of the CDR3 is 15 residues. CDR1 is LGHNT and CDR2 is FRNRAP in the germline V gene. V gave up 8 bases and J gave up 5 bases; unmatched junction bases: 13. The CDR3 is CASPVVHRGRYGYTF. In nucleotides, the CDR3 is TGTGCTAGTCCCGTGGTCCACAGGGGGAGATATGGCTACACCTTC.

The chain combines TRBV19 with TRBJ1-5; maybe TRBD1 (6 bases). Germline lookup yields CDR1 LNHDA and CDR2 SQIVND (reference sequence). V was pared by 5 bases and J by 0 bases, with 11 bases between. The CDR3 is made up of 15 amino acids. CDR3 nucleotides: TGTGCCAGTAGTTTCGGACAGTATAGCAATCAGCCCCAGCATTTT. It encodes CASSFGQYSNQPQHF.

V and J are TRBV5-6 and TRBJ1-5; 8 nucleotides agree with TRBD1. With 4 bases clipped from V and 3 bases from J, the junction kept 6 bases outside the gene matches. The germline CDR1 and CDR2 sequences are SGHDT and YYEEEE. The CDR3 length is 15 residues. CDR3 DNA sequence: TGTGCCAGCAGCCTCCGGGACAGGTACAATCAGCCCCAGCATTTT. Its protein is CASSLRDRYNQPQHF. Combining the CDR3 with reference TRBV5-6 and TRBJ1-5 gives the whole variable domain DAGVTQSPTHLIKTRGQQVTLRCSPKSGHDTVSWYQQALGQGPQFIFQYYEEEERQRGNFPDRFSGHQFPNYSSELNVNALLLGDSALYLCASSLRDRYNQPQHFGDGTRLSIL.

V and J are TRBV9 and TRBJ2-3; TRBD2 matches 12 bases. After removal of 3 bases from V and 5 bases from J, the junction contained 4 bases not matched to a gene. The germline V gene has CDR1 SGDLS and CDR2 YYNGEE. The CDR3 spans 15 residues. Written as DNA, the CDR3 is TGTGCCAGCAGCGCTAGCGGGGGGGCGGTAGATACGCAGTATTTT. Protein: CASSASGGAVDTQYF.

CDR3 nucleotides: TGTGCCAGCAGCTTAGAGCAGCGGGAGGGCCTTAGGAATGAGCAGTTCTTC. Its translation is CASSLEQREGLRNEQFF. This rearrangement joins TRBV7-8 to TRBJ2-1, with TRBD2 matching 10 bases. The germline gives CDR1 SGHVS, CDR2 FQNEAQ. V dropped 1 base and J dropped 7; count of bases not matched to a gene: 10. The CDR3 covers 17 residues. Full variable domain (rest looked up from reference TRBV7-8 and TRBJ2-1): GAGVSQSPRYKVAKRGQDVALRCDPISGHVSLFWYQQALGQGPEFLTYFQNEAQLDKSGLPSDRFFAERPEGSVSTLKIQRTQQEDSAVYLCASSLEQREGLRNEQFFGPGTRLTVL.

This clone appeared once. The V gene is TRBV4-3, the J gene TRBJ2-2; 8 nucleotides agree with TRBD2. The CDR3 runs to 20 residues. V lost 0 bases and J lost 1; bases outside the gene matches: 13. The germline gives CDR1 LGHNA, CDR2 YSLEER. The CDR3 coding sequence is TGCGCCAGCAGCCAAGATACGGGACTAGAACAAGTTTGGAACACCGGGGAGCTGTTTTTT. Its protein is CASSQDTGLEQVWNTGELFF.

The chain employs TRBV6-6 and TRBJ1-2; D may be TRBD1 (6 bases). Germline CDR1 is MNHNY and CDR2 is SVGAGI (reference sequence). The length of the CDR3 is 14 residues. Trimming cost V 2 bases and J 8 bases, with 15 bases left between them. The CDR3 sequence is CASSYSQGIEGYTF. CDR3 bases: TGTGCCAGCAGTTACAGTCAGGGGATAGAGGGCTACACCTTC.

The chain joins TRBV10-1 to TRBJ2-2; 9 bases align to TRBD2. V was clipped by 4 bases and J by 0 bases; unmatched bases: 9. The germline CDR1 and CDR2 sequences are WNHNN and SYGVQD (reference sequence). CDR3 length: 18 amino acids. The CDR3 DNA follows: TGCGCCAGCAGTGTCAGTCCAGCGGGGGGTCCGAACACCGGGGAGCTGTTTTTT. Translation gives CASSVSPAGGPNTGELFF.

The V and J genes are TRBV7-8 and TRBJ1-2; the match to TRBD1 covers 10 bases. This CDR3 contains 13 residues. V was pared by 5 bases and J by 7 bases, with 4 bases of the junction left unmatched. The germline gives CDR1 SGHVS, CDR2 FQNEAQ. The CDR3 nucleotides read TGTGCCAGCAGCAAGACAGGGGGCGGTGGCTACACCTTC. It yields the protein CASSKTGGGGYTF.

V is TRBV28 and J is TRBJ1-5; 7 bases fit TRBD1. This CDR3 comprises 16 residues. CDR1 is MDHEN, CDR2 SYDVKM, per germline. Trimming took 1 base from V and 0 from J; bases not matched to a gene: 3. CDR3 loop: CASSLYPGGSNQPQHF. The CDR3 DNA is TGTGCCAGCAGTTTATACCCAGGGGGTAGCAATCAGCCCCAGCATTTT.

V is TRBV27 and J is TRBJ1-5; 7 bases agree with TRBD1. Germline CDR1 MNHEY, CDR2 SMNVEV (reference sequence). The CDR3 consists of 14 residues. V dropped 2 bases and J dropped 7; count of bases not matched to a gene: 5. The CDR3, as DNA: TGTGCCAGCAGTTTAGCTACAGGGGTCCAGCCCCAGCATTTT. This sequence encodes CASSLATGVQPQHF.

The rearrangement uses TRBV11-3 and TRBJ2-2; the D is unclear. The V and J ends lost 6 bases and 3 bases respectively, with 5 bases between them. Germline values: CDR1 SGHNT, CDR2 YENEEA. This CDR3 contains 12 residues. In nucleotides, the CDR3 is TGTGCCAGCAGTAGAGACACCGGGGAGCTGTTTTTT. Its protein product is CASSRDTGELFF.

This chain links TRBV10-3 with TRBJ1-5; no definite D call. CDR3 length equals 15 residues. The V end lost 3 bases, the J end lost 1 base, and 10 bases lay between the germline ends. Germline CDR1 ENHRY, CDR2 SYGVKD. CDR3 sequence: CAISDGDLSNQPQHF. The CDR3 DNA reads TGTGCCATCAGTGACGGGGATTTGAGCAATCAGCCCCAGCATTTT.

This chain joins TRBV30 and TRBJ1-3, with unresolved D. The germline V gene encodes CDR1 GTSNPN and CDR2 SVGIG (reference sequence). CDR3 length equals 13 residues. Trimming shortened V by 1 base and J by 4 bases, and 8 bases separated the two germline ends. The CDR3: CAWSGQVGNTIYF. Here the CDR3 DNA reads TGTGCCTGGAGTGGGCAGGTCGGAAACACCATATATTTT.

This chain joins TRBV28 and TRBJ2-1, with TRBD1 matching 7 bases. The CDR3 consists of 14 residues. The V and J ends lost 3 bases and 10 bases, in that order; junction bases with no gene match: 9. Germline assignment: CDR1 MDHEN and CDR2 SYDVKM. The CDR3 protein is CASSLGFTGDEQFF. The CDR3 bases are TGTGCCAGCAGTTTGGGGTTTACAGGGGACGAGCAGTTCTTC.

This chain connects TRBV6-5 to TRBJ2-1, with 8 positions matching TRBD1. Germline V CDR1 and CDR2: MNHEY, SVGAGI. The CDR3 spans 15 residues. Trimming cost V 7 bases and J 4 bases; bases outside gene matches: 9. This CDR3 reads CASKTGTGIYNEQFF. The CDR3 DNA sequence: TGTGCCAGCAAGACGGGGACAGGAATTTACAATGAGCAGTTCTTC.

V usage is TRBV7-9 and J usage is TRBJ2-3; TRBD2 agrees at 14 bases. Trimming removed 6 bases from V and 0 bases from J; junction bases left unmatched: 8. CDR3 length equals 18 residues. The germline V gene has CDR1 SEHNR and CDR2 FQNEAQ (reference sequence). The CDR3 reads CASRRGLAGGASTDTQYF. Written as DNA, the CDR3 is TGTGCCAGCAGAAGAGGACTAGCGGGGGGCGCTAGCACAGATACGCAGTATTTT.

CDR3 amino acids: CASSFAGGGETQYF. CDR3 DNA: TGTGCCAGCAGCTTTGCAGGGGGCGGAGAGACCCAGTACTTC. V is TRBV5-4 and J is TRBJ2-5, with 8 bases identical to TRBD1. CDR3 length: 14 residues. Germline values: CDR1 SGHNT, CDR2 YYREEE (reference sequence). The V gene end was trimmed by 2 bases and the J gene end by 4 bases; junction bases not matched to a gene: 4.

This chain joins TRBV23-1 and TRBJ2-5; D may be TRBD2 (6 bases). TRBV23-1 falls under the ORF class, with uncertain function. With 9 bases removed from V and 5 bases from J, the gap between germline ends came to 22 bases. The CDR3 contains 15 residues. CDR3 sequence (DNA): TGCGCCAGGGGCGGGGCAGACGCGGACGGGGAGACCCAGTACTTC. As protein: CARGGADADGETQYF.

The V gene is TRBV9, the J gene TRBJ1-6; no clear D gene. Trimming removed 0 bases at V and 8 bases at J, with 9 bases between. The CDR3 is made up of 14 amino acids. Germline V CDR1 and CDR2: SGDLS, YYNGEE. DNA of the CDR3: TGTGCCAGCAGCGTAGAGGCAGGCTATTCACCCCTCCACTTT. It specifies CASSVEAGYSPLHF.

The chain combines TRBV10-2 with TRBJ1-2, with D possibly being TRBD1 (6 bases). V was trimmed by 4 bases and J by 8 bases, leaving 14 bases between them. Germline values: CDR1 WSHSY, CDR2 SAAADI. The CDR3 has 13 amino acids. CDR3 sequence reads: CASSATDTGGYTF. The CDR3 DNA is TGCGCCAGCAGTGCCACGGACACAGGGGGCTACACCTTC.

In its sample, this clone was seen once. The chain uses TRBV4-1 and TRBJ1-1; no definite D call. This CDR3 spans 15 amino acids. Germline loops: CDR1 MGHRA, CDR2 YSYEKL. Trimming removed 3 bases at V and 1 base at J, with 12 bases between. The CDR3 reads CASSHPPGGNTEAFF. CDR3 DNA sequence: TGCGCCAGCAGCCACCCCCCAGGAGGGAACACTGAAGCTTTCTTT.